Below are 9 T cell receptor beta chains sequenced from a single sample in a study of T cell responses to AZD1222 COVID-19 vaccine. Only in-frame clones appear in the TCRdb table, and some are missing; sequencing was by immunoSEQ multiplex PCR. The table includes 150,000 or so clones, roughly nine tenths detected once. The sample consisted of peripheral blood, taken on day 0 of AZD1222 vaccination. The receptors were gathered from an adult in good health.

V is TRBV5-1 and J is TRBJ2-7, with 10 nucleotides matching TRBD1. V was clipped by 0 bases and J by 5 bases; unmatched bases: 11. The CDR3 contains 17 residues. Germline CDR1 SGHRS, CDR2 YFSETQ. This chain's CDR3 is CASSLVAPGQGNDEQYF. Here the CDR3 DNA reads TGCGCCAGCAGCTTGGTGGCCCCGGGACAGGGGAACGACGAGCAGTACTTC.

This clone was found once. The chain couples TRBV7-2 to TRBJ2-7; 8 nucleotides agree with TRBD1. The CDR3 length is 15 residues. Germline V gene lookup returns CDR1 SGHTA and CDR2 FQGNSA. V lost 3 bases and J lost 0; bases outside the gene matches: 4. The CDR3 coding sequence is TGTGCCAGCAGCTTCGACAGGGGAGTCTCCTACGAGCAGTACTTC. It encodes CASSFDRGVSYEQYF.

The V call is TRBV19, the J call TRBJ1-4; TRBD1 matches 7 bases. The V and J ends lost 6 bases and 6 bases, in that order; junction bases with no gene match: 7. The CDR3 extends over 14 amino acids. Germline V gene sequence: CDR1 LNHDA, CDR2 SQIVND (reference sequence). Here the CDR3 DNA reads TGTGCCAGTAGGCGACAGGGTAGCGATGAAAAACTGTTTTTT. This encodes CASRRQGSDEKLFF.

V gene TRBV6-5 combines with J gene TRBJ1-6, with 9 bases aligning to TRBD1. This CDR3 spans 15 amino acids. The V gene's germline CDR1 is MNHEY and CDR2 SVGAGI. The J segment lost 10 bases and the V segment lost 0 bases, leaving 4 bases of the junction unmatched. The CDR3 region has the DNA TGTGCCAGCAGTTACTCGGGACAGGGCAGGTCACCCCTCCACTTT. Encoded protein: CASSYSGQGRSPLHF.

The V and J genes are TRBV19 and TRBJ1-2, with D possibly matching TRBD1 (5 bases). This CDR3 region has 17 residues. Germline V gives CDR1 LNHDA, CDR2 SQIVND (reference sequence). V lost 3 bases, J lost 4 bases, and 21 bases lay in between. CDR3: CASSISGPGRYTYGYTF. The CDR3 bases are TGTGCCAGTAGTATTTCAGGGCCCGGGCGGTACACCTATGGCTACACCTTC.

The CDR3, as DNA: TGCAGTGCTAGTGAAGGCAGGTCAAGACAGCCCCAGCATTTT. Translation gives CSASEGRSRQPQHF. The V gene is TRBV20-1, the J gene TRBJ1-5; D not resolved. Looked up from germline, CDR1 is DFQATT and CDR2 is SNEGSKA (reference sequence). Between the trimmed V and J ends, which lost 3 bases and 7 bases, there was a span of 16 bases. CDR3 length equals 14 residues.

The chain carries TRBV10-3 and TRBJ2-7; tentative D call: TRBD2 (6 bases). The CDR3 spans 14 residues. V gave up 9 bases and J gave up 7 bases, with 22 bases separating them. Germline-derived CDR1 and CDR2 are ENHRY and SYGVKD. CDR3 residues: CAISPPPGEMEQYF. The DNA of the CDR3 is TGTGCCATAAGCCCCCCCCCGGGGGAGATGGAGCAGTACTTC.

The chain has TRBV5-1 and TRBJ1-1; 12 bases fit TRBD1. Germline trimming cut 4 bases from V and 0 bases from J; bases unmatched to any gene: 7. CDR1 and CDR2 (germline): SGHRS, YFSETQ. The CDR3 has 17 amino acids. The DNA of the CDR3 is TGCGCCAGCAGCCGCCGGGACAGGGGGCTCATGAACACTGAAGCTTTCTTT. Encoded protein: CASSRRDRGLMNTEAFF.

The genes are TRBV11-2 and TRBJ2-7; D unclear. There are 13 residues in the CDR3. Per germline, CDR1 SGHAT and CDR2 FQNNGV. V was trimmed by 1 base and J by 6 bases, leaving 10 bases between them. CDR3 sequence (DNA): TGTGCCAGCAGCTTAGGCCCAGTCCGCGAGCAGTACTTC. It specifies CASSLGPVREQYF. Drawing the rest from reference TRBV11-2 and TRBJ2-7, the complete variable domain is EAGVAQSPRYKIIEKRQSVAFWCNPISGHATLYWYQQILGQGPKLLIQFQNNGVVDDSQLPKDRFSAERLKGVDSTLKIQPAKLEDSAVYLCASSLGPVREQYFGPGTRLTVT.